This T cell receptor (beta chain) was found in a study of technical replicates of blood from a few donors. The CDR3 contains 14 residues. The germline V gene has CDR1 MGHDK and CDR2 SYGVNS. The V end was cut by 2 bases, the J end by 12 bases, with 17 bases between. Libraries were prepared by immunoSEQ multiplex PCR; TCRdb keeps only in-frame clonotypes and omits some of them. The sample holds tens of thousands of clones, approximately 89% seen once. The sequence was collected from a human donor in good health. Some clones in this sample may be carry-over from other donors' samples. This chain uses TRBV25-1 with TRBJ1-5; D might be TRBD1 (5 bases). Sequenced: PBMCs. The CDR3 bases are TGTGCCAGCAGTGAAAACGGCCAGGGTAGATACCAGCATTTT. Its translation is CASSENGQGRYQHF. The entire variable domain, with the rest obtained from reference TRBV25-1 and TRBJ1-5, is as follows: EADIYQTPRYLVIGTGKKITLECSQTMGHDKMYWYQQDPGMELHLIHYSYGVNSTEKGDLSSESTVSRIRTEHFPLTLESARPSHTSQYLCASSENGQGRYQHFGDGTRLSIL.